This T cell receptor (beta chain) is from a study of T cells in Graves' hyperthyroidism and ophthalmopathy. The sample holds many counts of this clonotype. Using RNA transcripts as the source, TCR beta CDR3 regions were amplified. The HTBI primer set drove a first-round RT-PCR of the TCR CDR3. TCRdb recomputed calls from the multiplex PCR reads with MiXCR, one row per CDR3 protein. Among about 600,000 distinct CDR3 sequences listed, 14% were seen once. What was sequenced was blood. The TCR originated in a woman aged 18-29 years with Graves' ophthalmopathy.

CDR3 nucleotide sequence: TGTGCCAGCAGCTTATCGGTCGTAAGGACCTACGAGCAGTACTTC. It encodes CASSLSVVRTYEQYF. The V call is TRBV7-2, the J call TRBJ2-7; D gene uncertain. CDR3 length: 15 amino acids. V was cut by 2 bases and J by 2 bases, with 13 bases left in between. Germline CDR1 SGHTA, CDR2 FQGNSA.